This T cell receptor (beta chain) was captured by sequencing in a study of T cell responses to AZD1222 COVID-19 vaccine. TCRdb keeps only in-frame clones here, not all; method: immunoSEQ multiplex PCR. The sample records approximately 140,000 clones, 80% to 95% being singletons. Study conclusions and caveats: Dominant CD4 TCR responses targeted spike regions 160-218 and 743-854.

Pooled together were second doses at about 4 or about 12 weeks. Notes on this clone: The antigen remains undetermined. The junction does not match germline at one end; this may be a read error.

Per germline, CDR1 SEHNR and CDR2 FQNEAQ (reference sequence). There are 12 residues in the CDR3. This TCR derives from an adult who received the AZD1222 COVID-19 vaccine. The chain combines TRBV7-9 with TRBJ1-4; D is perhaps TRBD1 (6 bases). Sequenced material: peripheral blood, taken 28 days after the second AZD1222 dose. CDR3 DNA sequence: TGTGCCAGCAGCTTAGAAGAGGGGGGACCGGTTTTT. Its protein is CASSLEEGGPVF. Looking up the rest from reference TRBV7-9 and TRBJ1-4 gives the full variable domain: DTGVSQNPRHKITKRGQNVTFRCDPISEHNRLYWYRQTLGQGPEFLTYFQNEAQLEKSRLLSDRFSAERPKGSFSTLEIQRTEQGDSAMYLCASSLEEGGPVFGSGTQLSVL.